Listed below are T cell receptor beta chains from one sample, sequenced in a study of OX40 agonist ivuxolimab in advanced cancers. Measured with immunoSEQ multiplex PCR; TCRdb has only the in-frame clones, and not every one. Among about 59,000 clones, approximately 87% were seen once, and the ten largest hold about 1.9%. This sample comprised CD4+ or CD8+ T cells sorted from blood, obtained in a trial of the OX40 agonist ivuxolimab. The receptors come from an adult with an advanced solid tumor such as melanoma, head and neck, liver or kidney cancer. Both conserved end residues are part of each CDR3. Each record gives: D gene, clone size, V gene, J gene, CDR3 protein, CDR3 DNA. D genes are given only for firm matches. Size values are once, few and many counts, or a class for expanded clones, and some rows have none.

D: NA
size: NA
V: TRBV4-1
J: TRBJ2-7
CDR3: CASSQALGPRGTREQYF
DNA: TGCGCCAGCAGCCAGGCCCTTGGCCCTAGAGGGACGCGCGAGCAGTACTTC

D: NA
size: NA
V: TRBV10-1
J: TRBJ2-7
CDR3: CASSYYEQYF
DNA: TGCGCCAGCAGCTACTACGAGCAGTACTTC

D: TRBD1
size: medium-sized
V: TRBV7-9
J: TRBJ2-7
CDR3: CASSPTQGDPYEQYF
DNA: TGTGCCAGCAGCCCCACACAGGGGGACCCCTACGAGCAGTACTTC

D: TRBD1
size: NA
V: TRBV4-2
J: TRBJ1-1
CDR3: CASSQTGSTEAFF
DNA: TGTGCCAGCAGCCAGACAGGGAGCACTGAAGCTTTCTTT

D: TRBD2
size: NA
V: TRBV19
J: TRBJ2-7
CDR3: CASSIESGSSYEQYF
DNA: TGTGCCAGTAGTATAGAAAGCGGGAGCTCCTACGAGCAGTACTTC

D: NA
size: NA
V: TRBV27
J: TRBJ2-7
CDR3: CASRGLASYLEQYF
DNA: TGTGCCAGCAGGGGCCTGGCCTCCTATCTCGAGCAGTACTTC

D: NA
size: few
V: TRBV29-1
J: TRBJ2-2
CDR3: CSVDRGLTGELFF
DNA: TGCAGCGTTGACCGCGGATTAACCGGGGAGCTGTTTTTT

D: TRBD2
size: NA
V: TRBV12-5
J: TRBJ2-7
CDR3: CASARTSGYEQYF
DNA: TGTGCTAGTGCCAGGACTAGCGGCTACGAGCAGTACTTC

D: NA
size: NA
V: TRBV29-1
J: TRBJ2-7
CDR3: CSVARAENEQYF
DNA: TGCAGCGTTGCCCGGGCCGAGAACGAGCAGTACTTC

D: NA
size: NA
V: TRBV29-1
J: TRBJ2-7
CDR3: CSCRDAYEQYF
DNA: TGCAGCTGCCGGGACGCCTACGAGCAGTACTTC

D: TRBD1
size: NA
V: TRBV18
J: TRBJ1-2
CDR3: CASSQQGRYGYTF
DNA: TGTGCCAGCTCACAACAGGGGAGGTATGGCTACACCTTC

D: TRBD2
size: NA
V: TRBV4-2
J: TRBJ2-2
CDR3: CASSQSLGLAGGTLAGELFF
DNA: TGTGCCAGCAGCCAATCTCTAGGACTAGCGGGGGGGACCCTAGCCGGGGAGCTGTTTTTT

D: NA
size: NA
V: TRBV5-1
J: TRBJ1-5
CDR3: CASSLGEGSSQPQHF
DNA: TGCGCCAGCAGCTTGGGAGAGGGGTCTTCTCAGCCCCAGCATTTT

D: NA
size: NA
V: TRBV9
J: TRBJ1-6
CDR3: CASMGQGMNSPLHF
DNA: TGTGCCAGCATGGGGCAGGGGATGAATTCACCCCTCCACTTT

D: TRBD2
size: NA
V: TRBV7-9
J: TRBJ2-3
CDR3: CASSLTSGRPTDTQYF
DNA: TGTGCCAGCAGCCTTACTAGCGGGAGGCCCACAGATACGCAGTATTTT

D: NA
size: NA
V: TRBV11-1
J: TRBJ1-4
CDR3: CASSLLKGANEKLFF
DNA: TGTGCCAGCAGCTTACTGAAAGGGGCTAATGAAAAACTGTTTTTT

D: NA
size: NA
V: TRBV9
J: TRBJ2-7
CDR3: CASSTQGGYEQYF
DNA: TGTGCCAGCAGCACTCAGGGGGGCTACGAGCAGTACTTC

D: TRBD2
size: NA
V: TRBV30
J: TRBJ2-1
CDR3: CAWSAGSGRLGEQFF
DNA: TGTGCCTGGAGCGCAGGGAGCGGGAGACTAGGTGAGCAGTTCTTC

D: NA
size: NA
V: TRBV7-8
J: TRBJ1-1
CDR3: CASSRTVLDTEAFF
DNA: TGTGCCAGCAGCCGGACAGTTCTCGACACTGAAGCTTTCTTT

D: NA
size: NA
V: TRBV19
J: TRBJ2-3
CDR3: CASSIDPPSADGTDTQYF
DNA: TGTGCCAGTAGTATAGACCCCCCCTCAGCAGATGGCACAGATACGCAGTATTTT

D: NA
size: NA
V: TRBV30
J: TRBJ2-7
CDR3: CAWKLQGLEQYF
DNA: TGTGCCTGGAAACTTCAGGGGCTCGAGCAGTACTTC

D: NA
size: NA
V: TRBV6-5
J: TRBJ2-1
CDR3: CASKVTGAHSNEQFF
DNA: TGTGCCAGCAAGGTTACGGGGGCCCATTCCAATGAGCAGTTCTTC

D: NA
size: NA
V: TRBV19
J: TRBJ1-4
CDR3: CASSIIDTSPTNEKLFF
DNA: TGTGCCAGTAGTATAATCGACACTTCCCCAACTAATGAAAAACTGTTTTTT

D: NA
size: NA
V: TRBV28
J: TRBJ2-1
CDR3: CASTPFRSVPNEQFF
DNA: TGTGCCAGCACCCCGTTTCGGTCAGTCCCCAATGAGCAGTTCTTC

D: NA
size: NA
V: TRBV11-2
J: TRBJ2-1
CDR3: CASSSGQGIYNEQFF
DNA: TGTGCCAGCAGCTCGGGACAAGGAATCTACAATGAGCAGTTCTTC

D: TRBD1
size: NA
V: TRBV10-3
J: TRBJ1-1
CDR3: CAISEPTGTNTEAFF
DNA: TGTGCCATCAGTGAGCCGACAGGGACGAACACTGAAGCTTTCTTT

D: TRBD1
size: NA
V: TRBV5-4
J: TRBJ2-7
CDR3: CASSRGQASSYEQYF
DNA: TGTGCCAGCAGCAGAGGACAGGCGAGCTCCTACGAGCAGTACTTC

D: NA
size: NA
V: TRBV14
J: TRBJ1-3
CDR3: CASSPLGSGLDGNTIYF
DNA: TGTGCCAGCAGCCCCCTCGGTTCTGGTCTCGATGGAAACACCATATATTTT

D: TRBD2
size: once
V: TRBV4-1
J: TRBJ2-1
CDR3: CASSQDRALAGKENEQFF
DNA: TGCGCCAGCAGCCAAGATAGGGCGCTAGCGGGAAAGGAGAATGAGCAGTTCTTC

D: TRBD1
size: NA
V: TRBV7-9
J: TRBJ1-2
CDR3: CASSPGQGGNYGYTF
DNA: TGTGCCAGCAGCCCCGGACAGGGGGGTAACTATGGCTACACCTTC

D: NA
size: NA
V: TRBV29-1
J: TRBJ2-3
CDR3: CSVDSGSDTQYF
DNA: TGCAGCGTTGACTCAGGGTCAGATACGCAGTATTTT

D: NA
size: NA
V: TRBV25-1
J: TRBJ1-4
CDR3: CASRKQQETTNEKLFF
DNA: TGTGCCAGCAGAAAGCAACAGGAAACAACTAATGAAAAACTGTTTTTT

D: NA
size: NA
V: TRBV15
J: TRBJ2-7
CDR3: CATSRDRGREQYF
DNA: TGTGCCACCAGCAGAGATAGGGGCCGAGAGCAGTACTTC

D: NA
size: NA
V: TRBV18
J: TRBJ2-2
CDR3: CASSQYRVTNTGELFF
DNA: TGTGCCAGCTCACAATACAGGGTTACCAACACCGGGGAGCTGTTTTTT

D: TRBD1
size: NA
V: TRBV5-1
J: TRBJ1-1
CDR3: CASSSGGGTEAFF
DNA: TGCGCCAGCAGCTCAGGGGGTGGGACTGAAGCTTTCTTT

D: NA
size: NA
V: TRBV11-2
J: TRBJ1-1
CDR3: CASSLVRVGEAFF
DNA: TGTGCCAGCAGCTTAGTGCGGGTGGGTGAAGCTTTCTTT

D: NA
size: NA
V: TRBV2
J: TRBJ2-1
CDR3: CASSELERYREQFF
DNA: TGTGCCAGCAGTGAATTAGAGCGGTACAGGGAGCAGTTCTTC

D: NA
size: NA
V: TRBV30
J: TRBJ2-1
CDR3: CAWSPRVWNNEQFF
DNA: TGTGCCTGGAGTCCCCGGGTTTGGAACAATGAACAGTTCTTC

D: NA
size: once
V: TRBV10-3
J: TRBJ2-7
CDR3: CAISGTETYEQYF
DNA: TGTGCCATCAGTGGGACAGAGACCTACGAGCAGTACTTC

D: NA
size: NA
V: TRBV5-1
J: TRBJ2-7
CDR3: CASSLEGLSYEQYF
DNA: TGCGCCAGCAGCTTGGAAGGACTGTCCTACGAGCAGTACTTC

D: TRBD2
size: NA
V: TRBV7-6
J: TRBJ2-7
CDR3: CASSFGGALYEQYF
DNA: TGTGCCAGCAGCTTCGGGGGGGCTCTGTACGAGCAGTACTTC

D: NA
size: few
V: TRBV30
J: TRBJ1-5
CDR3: CAWSVDENQPQHF
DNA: TGTGCCTGGAGTGTAGACGAAAATCAGCCCCAGCATTTT

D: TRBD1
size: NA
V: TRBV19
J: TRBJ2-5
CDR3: CASSMGAGGLAETQYF
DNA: TGTGCCAGTAGTATGGGTGCAGGGGGCTTAGCAGAGACCCAGTACTTC

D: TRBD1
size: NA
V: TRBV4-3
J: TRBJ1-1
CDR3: CASSQGLTGGTEAFF
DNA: TGCGCCAGCAGCCAAGGGCTCACAGGGGGCACTGAAGCTTTCTTT

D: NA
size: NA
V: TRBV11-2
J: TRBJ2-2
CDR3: CASSRRTANTGELFF
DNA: TGTGCCAGCAGCCGACGGACCGCGAACACCGGGGAGCTGTTTTTT

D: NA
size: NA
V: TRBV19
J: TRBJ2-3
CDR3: CASSIGVSDTQYF
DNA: TGTGCCAGTAGTATAGGGGTATCTGATACGCAGTATTTT

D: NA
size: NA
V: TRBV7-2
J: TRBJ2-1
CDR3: CASSLLDLHEQFF
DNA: TGTGCCAGCAGCTTACTAGATTTGCATGAGCAGTTCTTC

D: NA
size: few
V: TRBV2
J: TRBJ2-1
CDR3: CASSGEAILLF
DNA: TGTGCCAGCAGTGGGGAGGCAATACTACTCTTC

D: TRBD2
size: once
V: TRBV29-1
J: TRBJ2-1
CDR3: CSVVSGSSYNEQFF
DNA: TGCAGCGTTGTTAGCGGGAGTTCCTACAATGAGCAGTTCTTC

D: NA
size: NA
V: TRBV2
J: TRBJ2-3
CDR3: CASSEGSSTDTQYF
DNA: TGTGCCAGCAGTGAAGGGTCTAGCACAGATACGCAGTATTTT

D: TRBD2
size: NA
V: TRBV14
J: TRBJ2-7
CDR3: CASSQVSRGRLNEQYF
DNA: TGTGCCAGCAGCCAAGTTTCCCGCGGGAGACTAAACGAGCAGTACTTC

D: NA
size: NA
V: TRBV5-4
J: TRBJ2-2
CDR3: CASSRDLQGELFF
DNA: TGTGCCAGCAGCAGGGACCTGCAAGGGGAGCTGTTTTTT

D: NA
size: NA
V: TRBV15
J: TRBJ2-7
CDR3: CATSRLDSLREQYF
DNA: TGTGCCACCAGCAGACTGGACTCCCTAAGGGAGCAGTACTTC

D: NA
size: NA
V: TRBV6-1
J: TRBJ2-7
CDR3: CASSESGSYEQYF
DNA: TGTGCCAGCAGTGAAAGCGGCTCCTACGAGCAGTACTTC

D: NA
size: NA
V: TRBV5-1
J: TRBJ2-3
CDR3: CASSLNPGSGTDTQYF
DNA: TGCGCCAGCAGCTTAAACCCGGGGTCAGGCACAGATACGCAGTATTTT